Presented here are 19 T cell receptor beta chains from one specimen sequenced in a study of T-cell reconstitution after alpha-beta-depleted transplantation in children. The library targeted TCRbeta and was prepared with unique molecular identifiers. TCRdb called the PCR reads again in MiXCR, with one record for every CDR3 protein. Of around 700,000 distinct CDR3 sequences detected, approximately 14% appear once; the ten largest clones hold 0.79%. The material sequenced was PBMCs, taken before TCRalphabeta/CD19-depleted stem cell transplant. These TCRs come from a girl aged 2-10 years with congenital amegakaryocytic thrombocytopenia, due to receive a stem cell transplant.

This clonotype was counted only a few times. This chain joins TRBV11-2 and TRBJ1-4, with TRBD1 as a possible D gene (6 bases). Germline V gene lookup returns CDR1 SGHAT and CDR2 FQNNGV. Between the trimmed V and J ends, which lost 5 bases and 10 bases, there was a span of 14 bases. The CDR3 loop spans 13 amino acids. Written as DNA, the CDR3 is TGTGCCAGCAGCCTACACAGGGAGGGAAAACTGTTTTTT. Translated, it gives CASSLHREGKLFF. Looking up the rest from reference TRBV11-2 and TRBJ1-4 gives the full variable domain: EAGVAQSPRYKIIEKRQSVAFWCNPISGHATLYWYQQILGQGPKLLIQFQNNGVVDDSQLPKDRFSAERLKGVDSTLKIQPAKLEDSAVYLCASSLHREGKLFFGSGTQLSVL.

This clonotype has just a few counts. The chain recombines TRBV7-9 with TRBJ1-1, with D unclear. CDR1 is SEHNR, CDR2 FQNEAQ, per germline (reference sequence). The V and J ends lost 5 bases and 3 bases respectively, with 13 bases between them. CDR3 length: 14 amino acids. This CDR3 reads CASSPPVGHTEAFF. The DNA of the CDR3 is TGTGCCAGCAGCCCGCCCGTAGGTCACACTGAAGCTTTCTTT.

This clonotype was picked up a small number of times. The J gene is TRBJ1-1, the V gene TRBV20-1; the D is unclear. V lost 1 base and J 4 bases, leaving 7 bases between the germline ends. CDR1 is DFQATT, CDR2 SNEGSKA, per germline (reference sequence). The CDR3 runs 12 residues. CDR3 DNA sequence: TGCAGTGCTAGAGGGACTGGCACTGAAGCTTTCTTT. Translation: CSARGTGTEAFF.

The V gene is TRBV20-1, the J gene TRBJ2-3, with D possibly matching TRBD2 (6 bases). CDR3 length: 15 amino acids. Germline CDR1 and CDR2: DFQATT and SNEGSKA (reference sequence). Trimming pared 6 bases from V and 0 bases from J, leaving 16 bases between. The CDR3 region has the DNA TGCAGTGCAAGCCATAGCGGTAGGAGCACAGATACGCAGTATTTT. Residues: CSASHSGRSTDTQYF.

Ten or more counts support this clonotype. The chain is built from TRBV7-9 and TRBJ1-1, with 9 bases identical to TRBD1. There are 13 residues in the CDR3. J gave up 11 bases and V 5 bases, and 9 bases lay outside the gene matches. Germline CDR1 SEHNR, CDR2 FQNEAQ (reference sequence). The CDR3 protein is CASSQRDRVEAFF. In nucleotides, the CDR3 is TGTGCCAGCAGCCAACGGGACAGGGTGGAGGCTTTCTTT.

This clonotype occurred many times. V gene TRBV27 combines with J gene TRBJ2-3; 11 positions agree with TRBD2. J lost 2 bases, V lost 5 bases, and 6 bases had no gene match. Germline V gene lookup returns CDR1 MNHEY and CDR2 SMNVEV (reference sequence). This CDR3 has 16 residues. CDR3 loop: CASSPLAGGDTDTQYF. CDR3 bases: TGTGCCAGCAGTCCTTTAGCGGGAGGGGACACAGATACGCAGTATTTT.

This clonotype was found many times. This rearrangement joins TRBV11-2 to TRBJ1-5; D remains unclear. The CDR3 has 13 amino acids. V was shortened by 3 bases and J by 3 bases, with 6 bases between the two germline ends. Germline V lookup: CDR1 SGHAT, CDR2 FQNNGV. As DNA, the CDR3 is TGTGCCAGCAGCTTGACTTTCAATCAGCCCCAGCATTTT. This translates into CASSLTFNQPQHF.

This clonotype was seen at least ten times. The CDR3: CSVESGEGYTF. CDR3 in DNA: TGCAGCGTTGAGTCCGGGGAGGGCTACACCTTC. The genes are TRBV29-1 and TRBJ1-2; D is unclear. V lost 3 bases, J lost 8 bases, and 10 bases lay in between. The CDR3 sequence is 11 residues long. Germline V gives CDR1 SQVTM, CDR2 ANQGSEA. Filled out from reference TRBV29-1 and TRBJ1-2, the complete variable domain reads SAVISQKPSRDICQRGTSLTIQCQVDSQVTMMFWYRQQPGQSLTLIATANQGSEATYESGFVIDKFPISRPNLTFSTLTVSNMSPEDSSIYLCSVESGEGYTFGSGTRLTVV.

Regarding this clonotype: The junction and the germline gene differ at one end; a read error may be behind it. This chain uses TRBV20-1 with TRBJ1-2; D is perhaps TRBD1 (5 bases). This CDR3 contains 13 residues. Per germline, CDR1 DFQATT and CDR2 SNEGSKA (reference sequence). The chain's CDR3 is CSASNLGVDGYPF. The DNA of the CDR3 is TGCAGTGCTAGTAATTTGGGGGTGGATGGCTACCCCTTC.

This rearrangement joins TRBV5-1 to TRBJ2-1, with 7 bases aligning to TRBD2. V shed 4 bases, J shed 6 bases, and the junction held 10 bases outside the gene matches. There are 15 residues in the CDR3. CDR1 is SGHRS and CDR2 is YFSETQ in the germline V gene. The CDR3 region has the DNA TGCGCCAGCAGCCACGGACTAGTACGGGGCAATGAGCAGTTCTTC. Amino acids: CASSHGLVRGNEQFF.

With regard to this clonotype: This CDR3 fails to terminate in the conserved phenylalanine or tryptophan, so it likely reflects a read error. The gene calls are TRBV5-1 and TRBJ2-3; D not resolved. Germline CDR1 is SGHRS and CDR2 is YFSETQ. This CDR3 comprises 15 residues. V was trimmed by 4 bases and J by 0 bases, leaving 12 bases between them. The CDR3 coding sequence is TGCGCCAGCAGCCTCCAGTCGGACAGCACAGATACGCAGTATTCT. Protein: CASSLQSDSTDTQYS.

This clonotype was detected many times. This rearrangement joins TRBV24-1 to TRBJ2-5, with D tentatively TRBD1 (7 bases). Looked up from germline, CDR1 is KGHDR and CDR2 is SFDVKD. Trimming left V 0 bases short and J 4 bases short, with 11 bases between. The CDR3 totals 15 residues. CDR3 in DNA: TGTGCCACCAGTGATTTGCAGGGGGGACGAGAGACCCAGTACTTC. Amino acid sequence: CATSDLQGGRETQYF.

This clonotype was seen only a few times. This CDR3 is CASSLGDSGQGCTGELFF. The CDR3 DNA reads as TGTGCCAGCAGCTTAGGGGACTCGGGACAGGGATGCACCGGGGAGCTGTTTTTT. The chain joins TRBV7-7 to TRBJ2-2; TRBD1 agrees at 9 bases. The CDR3 is made up of 18 amino acids. V gave up 1 base and J gave up 4 bases; unmatched junction bases: 10. Germline CDR1 is SSHAT and CDR2 is FNYEAQ (reference sequence).

This clonotype came up many times. This sequence joins TRBV29-1 and TRBJ2-1; 9 bases are a match to TRBD1. CDR3 size: 13 residues. CDR1 is SQVTM and CDR2 is ANQGSEA in the germline V gene. The J segment lost 5 bases and the V segment lost 6 bases, leaving 5 bases of the junction unmatched. DNA for the CDR3: TGCAGCGTAGGACAGGGGCAAAACAATGAGCAGTTCTTC. Translation: CSVGQGQNNEQFF.

This clonotype was seen ten or more times. The chain uses TRBV28 and TRBJ2-1, with 9 bases lining up with TRBD2. V shed 7 bases, J shed 8 bases, and the junction held 9 bases outside the gene matches. This CDR3 spans 14 amino acids. Germline V lookup: CDR1 MDHEN, CDR2 SYDVKM. CDR3 in amino acids: CASMGGTSFYEQFF. The CDR3 DNA reads TGTGCCAGCATGGGAGGGACTAGCTTCTATGAGCAGTTCTTC.

This chain's CDR3 is CSVSPFASGSLGVTQYF. Written as DNA, the CDR3 is TGCAGCGTGTCTCCCTTCGCGAGCGGGAGCCTGGGTGTGACCCAGTACTTC. This chain joins TRBV29-1 and TRBJ2-5; 8 bases fit TRBD2. The CDR3 spans 17 residues. The germline gives CDR1 SQVTM, CDR2 ANQGSEA. Losses at the gene ends were 6 bases for V and 7 bases for J; bases not matched to a gene: 22.

This clonotype was seen at least ten times. This chain connects TRBV12-3 or TRBV12-4 to TRBJ2-2; D gene unclear. This CDR3 has 13 residues. The V end was cut by 6 bases, the J end by 5 bases, with 10 bases between. The chain's CDR3 is CASSSGSTGELFF. CDR3 DNA sequence: TGTGCCAGCAGCTCGGGTAGTACCGGGGAGCTGTTTTTT.

In the case of this clonotype: Sequence at one end of the junction differs from germline and may be a read error. The rearrangement links TRBV7-6 to TRBJ2-7, with D perhaps given as TRBD1 or TRBD2 (5 bases each). This CDR3 is 15 amino acids long. Germline V gene sequence: CDR1 SGHVS, CDR2 FNYEAQ. The CDR3 DNA follows: TGTGCCAGCAGCTTAGCCGGGACCCTCGCTTCCGAGCAGTGCTTC. It yields the protein CASSLAGTLASEQCF.

About this clonotype itself: This likely comes from a read error, as the CDR3 has no conserved phenylalanine or tryptophan at its end. The chain carries TRBV5-1 and TRBJ2-7; TRBD2 aligns across 8 bases. J lost 0 bases, V lost 3 bases, and 2 bases had no gene match. This CDR3 has 14 amino acids. Germline CDR1 SGHRS, CDR2 YFSETQ. The CDR3 region has the DNA TGCGCCAGCAGCTCGGGACTAGTCTCCTACGAGCAGTACCTC. Its translation: CASSSGLVSYEQYL.